The rows below give T cell receptor beta chains drawn from one sample of a study of OX40 agonist ivuxolimab in advanced cancers. Libraries were prepared by immunoSEQ multiplex PCR; TCRdb keeps only in-frame clonotypes and omits some of them. This sample has about 82,000 clones, with about 86% found just once. The source was CD4+ or CD8+ T cells sorted from blood, collected in a trial of the OX40 agonist ivuxolimab. These receptors were taken from an adult with an advanced solid tumor such as melanoma, head and neck, liver or kidney cancer. CDR3s include the opening cysteine and the closing phenylalanine or tryptophan. Fields, in order: J gene, CDR3 length, V gene, CDR3 protein.

j_call: TRBJ1-2
cdr3_length: 15
v_call: TRBV6-6
cdr3_aa: CASSYSDTTNYGYTF

j_call: TRBJ2-2
cdr3_length: 16
v_call: TRBV11-3
cdr3_aa: CASSFSGGRGAGELFF

j_call: TRBJ2-3
cdr3_length: 16
v_call: TRBV18
cdr3_aa: CASSPRTGASTDTQYF

j_call: TRBJ2-7
cdr3_length: 13
v_call: TRBV11-3
cdr3_aa: CASSSGLGYEQYF

j_call: TRBJ1-2
cdr3_length: 13
v_call: TRBV27
cdr3_aa: CASSLLGGNGYTF

j_call: TRBJ1-3
cdr3_length: 14
v_call: TRBV9
cdr3_aa: CASSTRTGVNTIYF

j_call: TRBJ2-7
cdr3_length: 14
v_call: TRBV6-5
cdr3_aa: CASKSGPHAAEQYF

j_call: TRBJ2-7
cdr3_length: 16
v_call: TRBV10-2
cdr3_aa: CTSSQSQRPLSYEQYF

j_call: TRBJ1-1
cdr3_length: 14
v_call: TRBV11-3
cdr3_aa: CASRGLAGNTEAFF

j_call: TRBJ2-6
cdr3_length: 13
v_call: TRBV10-1
cdr3_aa: CASSAAGANVLTF

j_call: TRBJ1-1
cdr3_length: 13
v_call: TRBV6-5
cdr3_aa: CASSLDRRTEAFF

j_call: TRBJ1-1
cdr3_length: 15
v_call: TRBV6-6
cdr3_aa: CASTEGLVWNTEAFF

j_call: TRBJ1-2
cdr3_length: 15
v_call: TRBV19
cdr3_aa: CASLLTGWDPNGYTF

j_call: TRBJ1-4
cdr3_length: 17
v_call: TRBV23-1
cdr3_aa: CASSLNGGLSCSEKLFF

j_call: TRBJ1-1
cdr3_length: 11
v_call: TRBV30
cdr3_aa: CAGGESTEAFF

j_call: TRBJ2-2
cdr3_length: 16
v_call: TRBV7-3
cdr3_aa: CASSPGGAANTGELLF

j_call: TRBJ2-1
cdr3_length: 15
v_call: TRBV14
cdr3_aa: CASSQEGFSYNEQFF

j_call: TRBJ1-1
cdr3_length: 14
v_call: TRBV5-1
cdr3_aa: CASSSGHAGTEAFF

j_call: TRBJ2-1
cdr3_length: 17
v_call: TRBV7-8
cdr3_aa: CASSLALGHIINNEQFF

j_call: TRBJ1-1
cdr3_length: 15
v_call: TRBV5-1
cdr3_aa: CASSYLYGGDTEAFF

j_call: TRBJ2-2
cdr3_length: 16
v_call: TRBV4-3
cdr3_aa: CASSRPASGRAGELFF

j_call: TRBJ2-3
cdr3_length: 15
v_call: TRBV19
cdr3_aa: CASSWQGGTTDTQYF

j_call: TRBJ1-6
cdr3_length: 16
v_call: TRBV18
cdr3_aa: CASSPRQLTDNSPLHF

j_call: TRBJ2-3
cdr3_length: 16
v_call: TRBV14
cdr3_aa: CASTPGLAGGTDTQYF

j_call: TRBJ1-2
cdr3_length: 16
v_call: TRBV27
cdr3_aa: CASSSYRTAINYGYTF

j_call: TRBJ2-7
cdr3_length: 14
v_call: TRBV7-9
cdr3_aa: CASSRGRVSYEQYF

j_call: TRBJ2-1
cdr3_length: 14
v_call: TRBV30
cdr3_aa: CAWSTGGNHNEQFF

j_call: TRBJ2-2
cdr3_length: 17
v_call: TRBV13
cdr3_aa: CASSLWASGVNTGELFF

j_call: TRBJ2-5
cdr3_length: 15
v_call: TRBV5-1
cdr3_aa: CASSLRQGQRETQYF

j_call: TRBJ2-1
cdr3_length: 11
v_call: TRBV21-1
cdr3_aa: CASSKTNEQFF

j_call: TRBJ2-2
cdr3_length: 15
v_call: TRBV7-6
cdr3_aa: CASSLTGQNTGELFF

j_call: TRBJ2-1
cdr3_length: 15
v_call: TRBV6-6
cdr3_aa: CASKGLAGSYNEQFF

j_call: TRBJ1-2
cdr3_length: 12
v_call: TRBV10-3
cdr3_aa: CAIMGNNYGYTF

j_call: TRBJ1-4
cdr3_length: 13
v_call: TRBV6-6
cdr3_aa: CASRRRSNEKLFF

j_call: TRBJ2-3
cdr3_length: 15
v_call: TRBV6-5
cdr3_aa: CASSYGGGGTDTQYF

j_call: TRBJ2-3
cdr3_length: 15
v_call: TRBV19
cdr3_aa: CASSMPGGATDTQYF

j_call: TRBJ1-6
cdr3_length: 13
v_call: TRBV25-1
cdr3_aa: CASTGQGDSPLHF

j_call: TRBJ1-1
cdr3_length: 14
v_call: TRBV6-5
cdr3_aa: CASSYGGANTEAFF

j_call: TRBJ2-7
cdr3_length: 13
v_call: TRBV6-6
cdr3_aa: CASSGTTSYEQYF

j_call: TRBJ1-1
cdr3_length: 16
v_call: TRBV7-6
cdr3_aa: CASSLVGTGLNTEAFF